This T cell receptor beta chain derives from a study of T cell responses to AZD1222 COVID-19 vaccine. V dropped 3 bases and J dropped 9 bases, with 6 bases sitting between them. The CDR3 loop spans 11 amino acids. Germline V gene data show CDR1 as SEHNR and CDR2 as FQNEAQ (reference sequence). The assay was immunoSEQ multiplex PCR, and TCRdb's table has in-frame clones only and misses some. The sample records about 120,000 clones, around 84% being singletons. The specimen comprised peripheral blood, sampled on day 0 of AZD1222 vaccination. V usage is TRBV7-9 and J usage is TRBJ1-5; the D is unclear. The clonotype comes from an adult in good health. CDR3 loop: CASSFRGPQHF. CDR3 nucleotides: TGTGCCAGCAGCTTTCGTGGGCCCCAGCATTTT.